This paragraph covers one T cell receptor beta chain sequence. The antigen this receptor binds is unknown. No base quality information exists; no much larger clone differs at one position. TCRbeta CDR3 regions were amplified from genomic DNA by means of the immunoSEQ Assay, a bias-controlled multiplex PCR. Per the source publication's procedure: Within the assay, amplification of reference gene primers was used to estimate how many nucleated cells each sample contained. Sequence reads were collapsed and filtered to measure the absolute abundance of every unique TCRbeta CDR3 rearrangement. For each sample, productive Simpson clonality was calculated by taking the square root of Simpson's diversity index across productive rearrangements. TCRdb holds this immuneACCESS table with in-frame rearrangements only. Some clones are missing; in checked studies, unresolved V genes explain under half, and the rest has no known cause. The DNA gave D and trimming, while V, J and clone size come from that table. The sample has 250,000 to 350,000 clones on record, roughly nine tenths of them singletons. The ten most abundant clones make up about 2% of the sample.

Each collaborating institution followed its own protocols to collect whole blood in K2EDTA tubes. For TCRbeta analysis, collaborators shipped samples in one of three forms: frozen whole blood, isolated PBMCs, or DNA extracted from either of those sample types. CDR1 MDHEN and CDR2 SYDVKM are derived from the germline V gene. The CDR3 runs 13 residues from the cysteine to the phenylalanine. The read is trimmed to its CDR3 DNA, 39 bases read in frame from base 1. At the junction V is shortened by 3 bases and J by 6 bases, with 11 bases in between. The sample originates from a study of blood T cell repertoires in COVID-19 (dated by TCRdb to the early 2020s). For the wider study: Samples covering the acute and convalescent phases of COVID-19 were provided by collaborators in the United States, Italy and Spain. The dataset comprised deeply sampled blood TCRbeta repertoires from subjects exposed to, actively infected with, or recovered from COVID-19. The repertoires were released in a freely available public database intended as a resource for research on the immune response to SARS-CoV-2. Sample metadata almost always included a de-identified subject ID, COVID-19 status, age in years and sex. The prospective study material was composed of cDNA or gDNA derived from T cells, B-cell-depleted T cells, or PBMCs. Samples were obtained from the ongoing ImmuneRACE study (first 160 participants) and from 1,200 or so subjects provided by 6 global collaborators. Where HLA class I and class II types were available, the types were taken from metadata supplied by the sample provider, not from assay-based typing. General findings and caveats noted by the study authors: How much clinical and demographic metadata was included differed by source and by participant, and the metadata was provided uncurated.

The sequence derives from a man aged 18 to 35 with active or convalescent COVID-19. Specimen: peripheral blood. The chain is assembled from TRBV28 and TRBJ1-1; TRBD1 is a possible D gene, resting on 6 matching bases. This receptor carries the CDR3 CASSFQGYPEAFF. Read as DNA, the sequence is TGTGCCAGCAGTTTCCAGGGGTACCCTGAAGCTTTCTTT.